A selection of T cell receptor beta chains follows, all from one sample in a study of PD-1 blockade in classical Hodgkin lymphoma. Sequencing was performed with immunoSEQ multiplex PCR; in TCRdb, only in-frame clones are kept and a portion is missing. Of around 19,000 clones detected, nearly 80% appear once; the ten largest clones hold around 7.2%. Sample: peripheral blood mononuclear cells (PBMCs), taken before the fourth cycle of nivolumab. These receptors originate from a human donor with classical Hodgkin lymphoma. Both conserved end residues are part of each CDR3. D genes are given only for firm matches. Expanded clones are given a class, and other clones once, few, many or no size at all.

v_gene,abundance,j_gene,d_gene,CDR3nt,CDR3aa
TRBV4-2,NA,TRBJ1-2,NA,TGTGCCAGCAGCCTGACACAGAACTATGGCTACACCTTC,CASSLTQNYGYTF
TRBV29-1,NA,TRBJ2-3,NA,TGCAGCGTTGATAAAGCGGGACAAGGCACAGATACGCAGTATTTT,CSVDKAGQGTDTQYF
TRBV2,NA,TRBJ2-3,TRBD2,TGTGCCAGCAGTGAAGACGGGAGGGCGACAGATACGCAGTATTTT,CASSEDGRATDTQYF
TRBV7-2,NA,TRBJ1-4,TRBD1,TGTGCCAGCAGCTTGTCAGGGGGCTTTTTGGAAAAACTGTTTTTT,CASSLSGGFLEKLFF
TRBV19,NA,TRBJ2-3,NA,TGTGCCAGTAGTATCTACGGATTAGACACAGATACGCAGTATTTT,CASSIYGLDTDTQYF
TRBV28,NA,TRBJ2-1,TRBD2,TGTGCCAGCAGTTTTCCCCAGTCGCGGAGGGAGCTAGCGGGGGCCTTTAGCTCCTACAATGAGCAGTTCTTC,CASSFPQSRRELAGAFSSYNEQFF
TRBV10-3,medium-sized,TRBJ2-1,NA,TGTGCCATCAGTGAGTCGATCGATCGGGATGAGCAGTTCTTC,CAISESIDRDEQFF
TRBV19,few,TRBJ1-6,NA,TGTGCCAGTAGTACCGCGGGGGGGAATTCACCCCTCCACTTT,CASSTAGGNSPLHF
TRBV9,NA,TRBJ2-3,NA,TGTGCCAGCAGCCACGGGACAATAGATACGCAGTATTTT,CASSHGTIDTQYF
TRBV4-1,NA,TRBJ2-1,TRBD2,TGCGCCAGCAGCCAAGCAGTGGCTAGCGGTTATGAGCAGTTCTTC,CASSQAVASGYEQFF
TRBV9,NA,TRBJ2-1,TRBD1,TGTGCCAGCAGCACCGAGACAGGGGGGATCTCCTACAATGAGCAGTTCTTC,CASSTETGGISYNEQFF
TRBV4-1,NA,TRBJ2-3,TRBD2,TGCGCCAGCAGCCAAGTCGGTGCAGCGGGGGGTCGCACAGATACGCAGTATTTT,CASSQVGAAGGRTDTQYF
TRBV28,NA,TRBJ1-3,NA,TGTGCCACCCTGCCCGCCAGCTCTGGAAACACCATATATTTT,CATLPASSGNTIYF
TRBV6-1,NA,TRBJ2-5,NA,TGTGCCAGCAGTCAGGGATTTCAAGAGACCCAGTACTTC,CASSQGFQETQYF
TRBV19,NA,TRBJ1-5,NA,TGTGCCAGTAGTATCGGACGGTTCAATCAGCCCCAGCATTTT,CASSIGRFNQPQHF
TRBV2,NA,TRBJ2-5,NA,TGTGCCAGCAGTGATTTCCAAGAGACCCAGTACTTC,CASSDFQETQYF
TRBV9,NA,TRBJ2-1,TRBD1,TGTGCCAGCAGCCTATATACAGGGGGCGATGAGCAGTTCTTC,CASSLYTGGDEQFF
TRBV27,once,TRBJ2-5,NA,TGTGCCAGCAGACAGCAAGAGACCCAGTACTTC,CASRQQETQYF
TRBV18,once,TRBJ2-3,TRBD1,TGTGCCAGCTCACTGACAGGGGAAACAGATACGCAGTATTTT,CASSLTGETDTQYF
TRBV5-4,once,TRBJ1-1,NA,TGTGCCAGCAGCTTGGGCAGGGGCACTGAAGCTTTCTTT,CASSLGRGTEAFF
TRBV4-1,NA,TRBJ2-3,TRBD2,TGCGCCAGCAGCCATGATAGGACTAGCGGGGGAATAGATACGCAGTATTTT,CASSHDRTSGGIDTQYF
TRBV29-1,NA,TRBJ1-3,TRBD1,TGCAGCGTCCGGACAGGGCACGGAAACACCATATATTTT,CSVRTGHGNTIYF
TRBV27,NA,TRBJ2-7,NA,TGTGCCAGCAGTTCTGGGGCCAACGAGCAGTACTTC,CASSSGANEQYF
TRBV27,NA,TRBJ1-2,NA,TGTGCCAGCAGTTTATGGGGGGCCGTAATCTATGGCTACACCTTC,CASSLWGAVIYGYTF
TRBV14,once,TRBJ2-5,TRBD2,TGTGCCAGCAGCCAGGATCGGAGCAATTGGCGGGGGGAGACCCAGTACTTC,CASSQDRSNWRGETQYF
TRBV7-2,few,TRBJ1-2,TRBD1,TGTGCCAGCAGCACTCGGACAGGGTCGGACCTTGGCTACACCTTC,CASSTRTGSDLGYTF
TRBV30,few,TRBJ2-3,TRBD1,TGTGCCTGGGAGGGACAGGGGTCAGATACGCAGTATTTT,CAWEGQGSDTQYF
TRBV28,NA,TRBJ2-2,NA,TGTGCCAGCAGTCAATCCCTGGGCCCGTGGGGCGGGGAGCTGTTTTTT,CASSQSLGPWGGELFF
TRBV5-1,few,TRBJ1-3,NA,TGCGCCAGCAGCTTGGTTGGTCTCTCTGGAAACACCATATATTTT,CASSLVGLSGNTIYF
TRBV7-9,NA,TRBJ2-2,TRBD1,TGTGCCAGCAGCTTACGACAGGGGCACACCGGGGAGCTGTTTTTT,CASSLRQGHTGELFF
TRBV19,NA,TRBJ1-1,NA,TGTGCCAGTTCGATCGGTCGGACTGAAGCTTTCTTT,CASSIGRTEAFF
TRBV5-6,medium-sized,TRBJ1-3,NA,TGTGCCAGCAGCTCCTCAGCCTCTGGAAACACCATATATTTT,CASSSSASGNTIYF
TRBV18,NA,TRBJ2-1,TRBD1,TGTGCCAGCTCACCACCCGTGGGGACAGGGTCTGGCACTCCCTTCCCTTACAATGAGCAGTTCTTC,CASSPPVGTGSGTPFPYNEQFF
TRBV5-1,NA,TRBJ1-2,NA,TGCGCCAGCAGCACCGGGGACCAAAGGCGCGGCTACACCTTC,CASSTGDQRRGYTF
TRBV28,NA,TRBJ1-5,NA,TGTGCCAGCAGTTTAGGAGGGTTTAATAGCAATCAGCCCCAGCATTTT,CASSLGGFNSNQPQHF
TRBV19,NA,TRBJ2-7,NA,TGTGCCAGTAGTATAGGCCGCGAGCAGTACTTC,CASSIGREQYF
TRBV5-1,NA,TRBJ2-1,NA,TGCGCCAGCAGCTGGGACTTATTAATGAGCTCCTACAATGAGCAGTTCTTC,CASSWDLLMSSYNEQFF
TRBV5-1,NA,TRBJ2-5,NA,TGCGCCAGCAGCGGAATTCCTCAAGAGACCCAGTACTTC,CASSGIPQETQYF
TRBV2,once,TRBJ1-1,NA,TGTGCCAGCAGTCAACAGGGCCGGAGCACTGAAGCTTTCTTT,CASSQQGRSTEAFF
TRBV19,NA,TRBJ1-1,NA,TGTGCCAGTAGTGGGGTACAGGGAGAAAACACTGAAGCTTTCTTT,CASSGVQGENTEAFF
TRBV9,few,TRBJ2-1,NA,TGTGCCAGCAGCGTTCAGGGAGTGGTGAATGAGCAGTTCTTC,CASSVQGVVNEQFF
TRBV5-4,NA,TRBJ2-1,NA,TGTGCCAGCAGCTTGCCGGGGCCCCATGAGCAGTTCTTC,CASSLPGPHEQFF
TRBV29-1,NA,TRBJ2-5,NA,TGCAGCGGTTCCAGGGTTGGCACACAAGAGACCCAGTACTTC,CSGSRVGTQETQYF
TRBV29-1,NA,TRBJ2-6,TRBD1,TGCAGCGTCGGACAGGATTCTGGGGCCAACGTCCTGACTTTC,CSVGQDSGANVLTF
TRBV5-6,NA,TRBJ2-3,NA,TGTGCCAGCAGCTCGGGGACCGCCGGGTCAGATACGCAGTATTTT,CASSSGTAGSDTQYF
TRBV5-1,few,TRBJ1-4,NA,TGCGCCAGCAGCTCCAGGGGCGGTGGTGAAAAACTGTTTTTT,CASSSRGGGEKLFF
TRBV5-1,NA,TRBJ1-4,NA,TGCGCCAGCAGCTTGGCCCATGGCGCTAATGAAAAACTGTTTTTT,CASSLAHGANEKLFF
TRBV28,NA,TRBJ1-1,NA,TGTGCCAGCAGTCCACCCGGACAGTGGACTGAAGCTTTCTTT,CASSPPGQWTEAFF
TRBV28,NA,TRBJ1-3,TRBD1,TGTGCCAGCAGTGCCGGGACAGCTACTGGAAACACCATATATTTT,CASSAGTATGNTIYF
TRBV7-6,few,TRBJ1-1,NA,TGTGCCAGCAGCTTACTTGCGTTAGCGGACACTGAAGCTTTCTTT,CASSLLALADTEAFF
TRBV6-5,NA,TRBJ2-7,NA,TGTGCCAGCGGGGTTGGAGGAGTGGGTTACGAGCAGTACTTC,CASGVGGVGYEQYF
TRBV7-9,few,TRBJ2-5,NA,TGTGCCAGCTCCCCCGGGCGGCAGTTTCAAGAGACCCAGTACTTC,CASSPGRQFQETQYF
TRBV6-1,NA,TRBJ2-5,NA,TGTGCCAGCAGTGAAGATGGTGCGGGCTGGCAAGAGACCCAGTACTTC,CASSEDGAGWQETQYF